Presented here are 17 T cell receptor beta chains from one specimen sequenced in a study of radiation and T cells in renal cell carcinoma. This table comes from immunoSEQ multiplex PCR, and its TCRdb copy is limited to in-frame clones, with some not included. The sample includes roughly 82,000 clones, 70% to 90% seen only once; the top ten take nearly 6%. Specified time point: blood 4 weeks post-SBRT, at nephrectomy. The treatment: 15 Gy SBRT to primary tumor, nephrectomy 4 weeks later. The sample in question was blood, obtained from a patient whose treatment included radiotherapy and nephrectomy. These receptors were obtained from a woman between 70 and 85 years old with renal cell carcinoma.

The chain uses TRBV9 and TRBJ1-1; TRBD1 might be the D (5 bases). Trimming removed 2 bases from V and 7 bases from J, with 12 bases in between. Germline V CDR1 and CDR2: SGDLS, YYNGEE. The CDR3 covers 13 residues. The chain's CDR3 is CASSVRDGGEAFF. The CDR3 DNA reads as TGTGCCAGCAGCGTCAGGGACGGCGGTGAAGCTTTCTTT.

The chain carries TRBV11-3 and TRBJ2-3; D gene uncertain. In germline, CDR1 is SGHNT, CDR2 YENEEA. The CDR3 loop spans 14 amino acids. The germline V and J ends were trimmed by 3 bases and 4 bases, with 11 bases remaining between them. CDR3 in DNA: TGTGCCAGCAGCTTTTTACAGCAGGCAGATACGCAGTATTTT. Its translation: CASSFLQQADTQYF.

This chain joins TRBV28 and TRBJ1-1; weak D call: TRBD1 (6 bases). V dropped 5 bases and J dropped 5 bases, with 18 bases sitting between them. The CDR3 covers 15 residues. CDR1 is MDHEN, CDR2 SYDVKM, per germline. DNA of the CDR3: TGTGCCAGCAGTCCACGAAGAGGGGGGAGGACTGAAGCTTTCTTT. It codes for CASSPRRGGRTEAFF.

The V and J genes are TRBV6-6 and TRBJ2-7; 11 nucleotides agree with TRBD1. This CDR3 is built from 14 residues. Germline values: CDR1 MNHNY, CDR2 SVGAGI (reference sequence). V lost 9 bases and J lost 5; bases outside the gene matches: 9. CDR3 sequence (DNA): TGTGCCAGTGAGCCGGGACAGGGGGGAAACGAGCAGTACTTC. This sequence encodes CASEPGQGGNEQYF.

The chain joins TRBV9 to TRBJ2-2; D is ambiguous. V shed 1 base and J shed 1 base, with 8 bases lying between them. Germline lookup yields CDR1 SGDLS and CDR2 YYNGEE. This CDR3 is built from 15 residues. This CDR3 is CASSVTQVNTGELFF. For the CDR3, the DNA is TGTGCCAGCAGCGTAACGCAGGTGAACACCGGGGAGCTGTTTTTT.

The chain joins TRBV28 to TRBJ1-5, with D perhaps TRBD1 (5 bases). The CDR3 length is 14 residues. Trimming cost V 3 bases and J 1 base, with 7 bases left between them. CDR1 is MDHEN and CDR2 is SYDVKM in the germline V gene. The CDR3 here is CASSFRDSNQPQHF. The CDR3 DNA sequence: TGTGCCAGCAGTTTCCGGGACAGCAATCAGCCCCAGCATTTT.

The V call is TRBV11-1, the J call TRBJ2-7; D gene unclear. Looked up from germline, CDR1 is SGHAT and CDR2 is FQDESV (reference sequence). V was trimmed by 5 bases and J by 0 bases, leaving 14 bases between them. The CDR3 runs to 15 residues. The DNA of the CDR3 is TGTGCCAGCAGCCTATTGGAAGGCTTCTCCTACGAGCAGTACTTC. Protein: CASSLLEGFSYEQYF.

The chain carries TRBV7-9 and TRBJ2-7, with TRBD2 matching 8 bases. V lost 3 bases and J lost 5; bases outside the gene matches: 6. This CDR3 has 14 residues. Per germline, CDR1 SEHNR and CDR2 FQNEAQ (reference sequence). The CDR3 protein is CASSFAGGTDEQYF. The CDR3 nucleotides read TGTGCCAGCAGCTTCGCGGGGGGCACGGACGAGCAGTACTTC.

The chain uses TRBV30 and TRBJ1-2; D is uncertain. This CDR3 has 9 residues. Germline loops: CDR1 GTSNPN, CDR2 SVGIG (reference sequence). V lost 8 bases to trimming and J lost 6 bases, with 7 bases between them. CDR3 DNA: TGTGCCCTATCGGATGGCTACACCTTC. Translation gives CALSDGYTF.

V is TRBV14 and J is TRBJ1-5; no reliable D call. In germline, CDR1 is SGHDN, CDR2 FVKESK. V was clipped by 0 bases and J by 9 bases, with 12 bases between them. The CDR3 is 14 residues long. CDR3 nucleotide sequence: TGTGCCAGCAGCCAAGATCTCACGGCCCGGCCCCAGCATTTT. It translates to CASSQDLTARPQHF. Full variable domain (rest looked up from reference TRBV14 and TRBJ1-5): EAGVTQFPSHSVIEKGQTVTLRCDPISGHDNLYWYRRVMGKEIKFLLHFVKESKQDESGMPNNRFLAERTGGTYSTLKVQPAELEDSGVYFCASSQDLTARPQHFGDGTRLSIL.

The chain is built from TRBV7-9 and TRBJ2-3, with D hard to call. Looked up from germline, CDR1 is SEHNR and CDR2 is FQNEAQ (reference sequence). The V and J ends lost 0 bases and 0 bases respectively, with 4 bases between them. The CDR3 runs 14 residues. The CDR3, as DNA: TGTGCCAGCAGCTTAGCAATTAGCACAGATACGCAGTATTTT. Protein product: CASSLAISTDTQYF.

This clone was counted between two and nine times. The CDR3 sequence: CASSRGGGTTYEQYF. The CDR3 DNA sequence: TGTGCCAGCTCCCGCGGAGGGGGAACCACCTACGAGCAGTACTTC. The chain is built from TRBV11-3 and TRBJ2-7, with D possibly being TRBD1 or TRBD2 (6 bases each). The V end was cut by 8 bases, the J end by 2 bases, with 19 bases between. CDR3 size: 15 residues. The germline gives CDR1 SGHNT, CDR2 YENEEA. The full variable domain, in which reference TRBV11-3 and TRBJ2-7 provide the parts outside the CDR3, is EAGVVQSPRYKIIEKKQPVAFWCNPISGHNTLYWYLQNLGQGPELLIRYENEEAVDDSQLPKDRFSAERLKGVDSTLKIQPAELGDSAVYLCASSRGGGTTYEQYFGPGTRLTVT.

This clone was found once. The V gene is TRBV19, the J gene TRBJ2-3; 8 bases fit TRBD2. The CDR3 covers 15 residues. Germline loops: CDR1 LNHDA, CDR2 SQIVND (reference sequence). V gave up 1 base and J gave up 6 bases; unmatched junction bases: 6. The CDR3 sequence is CASSIARGAGDTQYF. DNA of the CDR3: TGTGCCAGTAGTATAGCGCGGGGGGCAGGGGATACGCAGTATTTT.

The genes are TRBV27 and TRBJ2-6, with D perhaps matching TRBD1 (5 bases). The CDR3 loop spans 18 amino acids. The V end was cut by 2 bases, the J end by 0 bases, with 14 bases between. From germline, CDR1 is MNHEY and CDR2 SMNVEV (reference sequence). The CDR3 spells CASSLVGPGYSGANVLTF. The CDR3 DNA follows: TGTGCCAGCAGTTTAGTCGGGCCAGGGTACTCTGGGGCCAACGTCCTGACTTTC.

The V and J genes are TRBV4-1 and TRBJ1-2, with TRBD1 matching 11 bases. Germline V gene lookup returns CDR1 MGHRA and CDR2 YSYEKL. Trimming cost V 7 bases and J 7 bases; bases outside gene matches: 8. The CDR3 sequence is 14 residues long. CDR3 in amino acids: CASKPKDRGPGYTF. For the CDR3, the DNA is TGCGCCAGCAAGCCGAAGGACAGGGGGCCTGGCTACACCTTC.

The chain is built from TRBV6-6 and TRBJ2-1; a possible D gene is TRBD1 (6 bases). The CDR3 runs 14 residues. V was pared by 2 bases and J by 3 bases, with 8 bases between. CDR1 MNHNY and CDR2 SVGAGI come from the germline V gene (reference sequence). The chain's CDR3 is CASSYEGDYNEQFF. CDR3 bases: TGTGCCAGCAGTTACGAGGGGGACTACAATGAGCAGTTCTTC.

A note on this clone: This same CDR3 is encoded by further DNA sequences in the sample. The genes are TRBV2 and TRBJ1-5; 10 bases are a match to TRBD1. CDR3 length equals 15 residues. CDR1 is SNHLY and CDR2 is FYNNEI in the germline V gene. With V trimmed by 6 bases and J by 7 bases, 9 bases remained unmatched. The CDR3 nucleotides are TGTGCCAGCAGCCAGGACAGGGGGTACGGCCAGCCCCAGCATTTT. Translated, it gives CASSQDRGYGQPQHF.